A single sample gave rise to the 5 T cell receptor beta chains below, sequenced in a study of early T cells in non-severe SARS-CoV-2 infection (dated by TCRdb to about 2021). Libraries were built with 5' RACE. The run used a NextSeq 500. The public reads were reprocessed in TCRdb via fastp at Q25 and MiXCR, keeping in-frame beta chains. All rows with the same CDR3 protein become a single entry with the most common DNA and genes. In all, the sample holds approximately 60,000 distinct CDR3 sequences, and about 10% of those were seen once. The leading ten clones occupy around 15% of the sample. The sample was whole blood, taken at baseline. Every receptor here comes from an adult who was a healthcare worker with PCR-confirmed SARS-CoV-2 infection or an uninfected control (not recorded which).

This sequence joins TRBV14 and TRBJ2-1; tentatively, D is TRBD1 (5 bases). Germline V lookup: CDR1 SGHDN, CDR2 FVKESK. V dropped 5 bases and J dropped 4 bases, with 9 bases sitting between them. CDR3 length: 13 residues. The CDR3: CASSVQGYNEQFF. Here the CDR3 DNA reads TGTGCCAGCAGCGTTCAGGGTTACAATGAGCAGTTCTTC.

This clonotype was recorded at least ten times. The gene calls are TRBV20-1 and TRBJ2-7; D is ambiguous. Trimming left V 0 bases short and J 0 bases short, with 9 bases between. The length of the CDR3 is 14 residues. The germline V gene has CDR1 DFQATT and CDR2 SNEGSKA (reference sequence). The CDR3 spells CSARDLKGSYEQYF. CDR3 DNA sequence: TGCAGTGCTAGAGATCTTAAGGGCTCCTACGAGCAGTACTTC.

This clonotype was seen repeatedly, ten times or more. The rearrangement joins TRBV4-2 to TRBJ2-3; possible D gene TRBD2, 6 bases. The length of the CDR3 is 18 residues. Trimming pared 0 bases from V and 4 bases from J, leaving 20 bases between. CDR1 is LGHNA and CDR2 is YNFKEQ in the germline V gene. This chain's CDR3 is CASSQEVPRELNADTQYF. CDR3 bases: TGTGCCAGCAGCCAAGAGGTCCCCCGGGAGTTGAACGCAGATACGCAGTATTTT.

This clonotype occurred a few times. V is TRBV12-3 or TRBV12-4 and J is TRBJ2-4, with TRBD2 identical over 11 bases. The V gene end was trimmed by 9 bases and the J gene end by 6 bases; junction bases not matched to a gene: 10. CDR3 length: 15 residues. The CDR3 DNA sequence: TGTGCCAGTCATGTAGCGGGAGGGCGTACAAACATTCAGTACTTC. Residues: CASHVAGGRTNIQYF.

In this sample, this clonotype turned up many times. The chain couples TRBV6-2 or TRBV6-3 to TRBJ2-3, with TRBD2 identical over 9 bases. The CDR3 spans 14 residues. The V segment lost 7 bases and the J segment 7 bases; nucleotides outside the gene matches: 9. Germline lookup yields CDR1 MNHEY and CDR2 SVGEGT. Written as DNA, the CDR3 is TGTGCCAGCACTTTTGCGGGAGGGCTGAATACGCAGTATTTT. Translation: CASTFAGGLNTQYF.